This T cell receptor beta chain was recorded in a study of T cell responses to AZD1222 COVID-19 vaccine. This clone occurred once. Its target is unknown. Assay used: immunoSEQ multiplex PCR; TCRdb lists only in-frame clones, some missing. Among fewer than 150,000 clones listed, approximately 85% were seen once. Study observations and caveats: AZD1222 recipients seropositive at baseline numbered only 5 or 6. Donors skewed white British and female; clonal diversity was possibly underestimated.

Germline V gives CDR1 MNHEY, CDR2 SVGEGT. V lost 0 bases and J 4 bases, leaving 7 bases between the germline ends. This CDR3 spans 13 amino acids. This material consisted of peripheral blood, taken on day 0 of AZD1222 vaccination. The source is an adult in good health. The rearrangement uses TRBV6-2 or TRBV6-3 and TRBJ2-7; D is undetermined. CDR3 nucleotide sequence: TGTGCCAGCAGTTACTCGTTGTTTTACGAGCAGTACTTC. Encoded protein: CASSYSLFYEQYF.